The 7 T cell receptor beta chains reported below all come from one sample, sequenced in a study of T-cell memory formation after mild COVID-19 (dated by TCRdb to 2020 to 2022). Receptor libraries were prepared by 5' RACE. Sequencing was performed on an Illumina NovaSeq 6000. The public sequencing data were trimmed at Q25 with fastp and processed into clonotypes with MiXCR by TCRdb, which kept only in-frame beta chains. Every entry covers one CDR3 protein and lists the most common genes and DNA from its rows. The sample contains roughly 550,000 distinct CDR3 sequences, approximately 20% of them found a single time. The ten largest make up around 12% of the sample. Sequencing input: PBMCs or a T cell subset sorted from them (not recorded which). These receptors originate from an adult woman who had mild COVID-19 (a few samples of this study predate the infection). The sample titles of this study are shuffled in the database, so cell type and time point are left out; the donor was told from shared clones.

This clonotype was counted a single time. The chain combines TRBV3-1 with TRBJ2-3; D not certain. CDR3 length equals 16 residues. Germline loops: CDR1 LGHDT, CDR2 YNNKEL (reference sequence). V was trimmed by 3 bases and J by 0 bases, leaving 13 bases between them. In DNA form, the CDR3 reads TGTGCCAGCAGCCAGGCTTGGCGCCGAAGCACAGATACGCAGTATTTT. This codes for CASSQAWRRSTDTQYF.

This clonotype has only a few counts. The V gene is TRBV5-1, the J gene TRBJ2-6; D is possibly TRBD1 (6 bases). The V gene lost 0 bases and the J gene lost 6 bases, with 10 bases spanning the gap. CDR3 size: 15 residues. Germline V lookup: CDR1 SGHRS, CDR2 YFSETQ. The CDR3 sequence is CASSLVPGVANVLTF. The CDR3 DNA is TGCGCCAGCAGCTTGGTCCCAGGGGTGGCCAACGTCCTGACTTTC.

The genes are TRBV12-3 or TRBV12-4 and TRBJ2-7; D is uncertain. V dropped 6 bases and J dropped 2 bases, with 17 bases sitting between them. The CDR3 consists of 15 residues. The CDR3 nucleotides are TGTGCCAGCAGGTCAACCTGGCAAGTGCCCTACGAGCAGTACTTC. It specifies CASRSTWQVPYEQYF.

The chain employs TRBV20-1 and TRBJ2-7, with 13 bases that match TRBD2. The CDR3 extends over 13 amino acids. Germline lookup yields CDR1 DFQATT and CDR2 SNEGSKA (reference sequence). V gave up 7 bases and J gave up 5 bases; unmatched junction bases: 5. The CDR3 DNA reads TGCAGTGGACTAGCGGGAGGTGCGAACGAGCAGTACTTC. Its translation is CSGLAGGANEQYF.

The chain couples TRBV20-1 to TRBJ2-7, with 8 bases matching TRBD2. Trimming removed 3 bases from V and 3 bases from J; junction bases left unmatched: 7. Germline-derived CDR1 and CDR2 are DFQATT and SNEGSKA (reference sequence). The CDR3 consists of 14 residues. Here the CDR3 reads CSASQAGAYYEQYF. CDR3 nucleotides: TGCAGTGCTAGCCAAGCGGGGGCCTACTACGAGCAGTACTTC.

V and J are TRBV14 and TRBJ2-4, with TRBD2 identical over 7 bases. This CDR3 has 16 amino acids. CDR1 is SGHDN, CDR2 FVKESK, per germline. V dropped 4 bases and J dropped 2; count of bases not matched to a gene: 8. DNA of the CDR3: TGTGCCAGCAGCCGGGCTAGCGGAATAACCAAAAACATTCAGTACTTC. Translation: CASSRASGITKNIQYF.

The chain is built from TRBV4-3 and TRBJ1-1; no clear D gene. V lost 0 bases and J lost 8, with 13 bases in between. This CDR3 comprises 14 residues. In germline, CDR1 is LGHNA, CDR2 YSLEER. This CDR3 is CASSQDLFSEEAFF. DNA for the CDR3: TGCGCCAGCAGCCAAGATCTTTTTTCGGAAGAAGCTTTCTTT.